A selection of T cell receptor beta chains follows, all from one sample in a study of cytomegalovirus exposure and HLA in healthy donors. The repertoire was sequenced with immunoSEQ multiplex PCR; TCRdb's copy has only in-frame clones and lacks some. The data contain 150,000 to 200,000 clones, around 81% of them singletons. What was sequenced was PBMCs. The receptors derive from a man aged 18-30 years in good health and CMV-seronegative. The CDR3 runs from the conserved cysteine through the conserved F or W. D genes are given only for firm matches. Size tells how often a clone was seen (once, few, many) or the class of an expanded clone, and some rows leave it out.

cdr3_nt cdr3_aa j_call cdr3_length v_call clone_size d_call
TGTGCCAGCGGAATACGAAGGGGGACTAGCGCCTATGAGCAGTTCTTC CASGIRRGTSAYEQFF TRBJ2-1 16 TRBV27 few TRBD2
TGCGCCAGCAGCTTGGGGGTAGCGGGGGGGGCCACAGATACGCAGTATTTT CASSLGVAGGATDTQYF TRBJ2-3 17 TRBV5-1 NA TRBD2
TGTGCCAGCAGCCGTGACAGGGCCTACGAGCAGTACTTC CASSRDRAYEQYF TRBJ2-7 13 TRBV5-6 NA TRBD1
TGTGCCAGCAGTACGACAGGGCAGACTGAAGCTTTCTTT CASSTTGQTEAFF TRBJ1-1 13 TRBV2 once TRBD1
TGCGCCAGCAGCCAAGAGTGGTCTAGGTCCTACGAGCAGTACTTC CASSQEWSRSYEQYF TRBJ2-7 15 TRBV4-3 NA NA
TGTGCCAGTCAGGGACAACTGGTCGCCCCGTCCCATGGCTACACCTTC CASQGQLVAPSHGYTF TRBJ1-2 16 TRBV2 NA NA
TGTGCCAGCAGCTTACAGGGGGCTGAAGCTTTCTTT CASSLQGAEAFF TRBJ1-1 12 TRBV11-2 NA TRBD1
TGTGCCAGCAGTGAAGGGCTGGGGAGGGAGCAGTACTTC CASSEGLGREQYF TRBJ2-7 13 TRBV25-1 NA NA
TGTGCCAGCAGTTTGGGGCGTACAGGTACGATATATCAGCCCCAGCATTTT CASSLGRTGTIYQPQHF TRBJ1-5 17 TRBV28 NA NA
TGTGCCAGCATCAAACCAGGGACAGGTAGATACGAGCAGTACTTC CASIKPGTGRYEQYF TRBJ2-7 15 TRBV5-5 NA TRBD1
TGCGCCAGCAGTGAGGGAGGCGTAGCTTTCTTT CASSEGGVAFF TRBJ1-1 11 TRBV10-2 NA NA
TGTGCCAGCAGTTCCGGACAGGGCGTATACACTGAAGCTTTCTTT CASSSGQGVYTEAFF TRBJ1-1 15 TRBV28 NA TRBD1
TGTGCCAGCAGCGTGGGACAGGGGTCCTACGAGCAGTACTTC CASSVGQGSYEQYF TRBJ2-7 14 TRBV7-3 NA TRBD1
TGCGCCAGCAGCTTGTCTCTTCGGGGGGCAAACGAGCAGTACTTC CASSLSLRGANEQYF TRBJ2-7 15 TRBV5-1 NA NA
TGTGCCAGCGCGGACAGTCCTGGCACAGATACGCAGTATTTT CASADSPGTDTQYF TRBJ2-3 14 TRBV6-1 NA NA
TGTGCCAGCAGCCCGGTGGGACTAGCGGCCCTGGGTGAGCAGTTCTTC CASSPVGLAALGEQFF TRBJ2-1 16 TRBV5-4 NA TRBD2
TGCGCCAGCAGCCAAGATCTAGTACTAGCGGGAGATGGAAACGAGCAGTACTTC CASSQDLVLAGDGNEQYF TRBJ2-7 18 TRBV4-3 NA TRBD2
TGTGCCTGGAGTAGCGGGAGGGCAGGCGGCACAGATACGCAGTATTTT CAWSSGRAGGTDTQYF TRBJ2-3 16 TRBV30 NA TRBD2
TGTGCCAGCAGCTTGGACGGGAGGGCCTCTAGCACAGATACGCAGTATTTT CASSLDGRASSTDTQYF TRBJ2-3 17 TRBV7-2 NA TRBD2
TGTGCCAGTAGTATGTCCAGGGGGCAGAGCAATCAGCCCCAGCATTTT CASSMSRGQSNQPQHF TRBJ1-5 16 TRBV19 once TRBD1
TGTGCCAGCAGTGAAGCTGGAGACCAAGAGACCCAGTACTTC CASSEAGDQETQYF TRBJ2-5 14 TRBV6-1 NA NA
TGCGCCAGCAGCCAAGTCGGCGGGGCTGGCTCCTACAATGAGCAGTTCTTC CASSQVGGAGSYNEQFF TRBJ2-1 17 TRBV4-1 once NA
TGTGCCAGCAGAAGCGGGGAGAGCACAGATACGCAGTATTTT CASRSGESTDTQYF TRBJ2-3 14 TRBV11-3 NA TRBD2
TGCGCCAGCAGCACCGGACAGTCCTATGGCTACACCTTC CASSTGQSYGYTF TRBJ1-2 13 TRBV5-1 NA NA
TGTGCCAGCAGTCTACCCAATCCGGGGGGGGCAGAGACCCAGTACTTC CASSLPNPGGAETQYF TRBJ2-5 16 TRBV28 NA TRBD2
TGCGCCAGCAGCCACGGGACTAGCGGGGGGAACAATGAGCAGTTCTTC CASSHGTSGGNNEQFF TRBJ2-1 16 TRBV5-1 NA TRBD2
TGTGCCAGCAGTTTGGGCCGACAGGGAGAATCACCCCTCCACTTT CASSLGRQGESPLHF TRBJ1-6 15 TRBV27 NA TRBD1
TGTGCCATCATGGACAGTTCGACTGGAAACACCATATATTTT CAIMDSSTGNTIYF TRBJ1-3 14 TRBV10-3 NA NA
TGTGCCAGCAGTGACTCTCGGGGACTAGCGGGAGTTGTGTACGAGCAGTACTTC CASSDSRGLAGVVYEQYF TRBJ2-7 18 TRBV6-4 NA TRBD2
TGTGCCAGTACCCCCGCCCCGGAGGTCGGAGGCTACACCTTC CASTPAPEVGGYTF TRBJ1-2 14 TRBV19 NA NA
TGTGCCAGCAACCTGGGCGGGGGCTACTCCTACAATGAGCAGTTCTTC CASNLGGGYSYNEQFF TRBJ2-1 16 TRBV5-4 NA NA
TGTGCCAGCAGCTTGGGGGCCCGAAGCTCCTACGAGCAGTACTTC CASSLGARSSYEQYF TRBJ2-7 15 TRBV5-8 NA NA
TGTGCCAGCAGTGAAGGGCCCAATCAGCCCCAGCATTTT CASSEGPNQPQHF TRBJ1-5 13 TRBV6-1 few NA
TGTGCCAGCAGCCCCGGAGGAAGGGGGCAACAGGGCGAGCAGTACTTC CASSPGGRGQQGEQYF TRBJ2-7 16 TRBV11-2 NA TRBD1
TGCGCCAGCAGTGAGTCGTCGGGGACCGGGGAGCTGTTTTTT CASSESSGTGELFF TRBJ2-2 14 TRBV10-1 NA NA
TGTGCCAGCAGACCCGGACAGGGGGGGGCCTACGAGCGGTACTTC CASRPGQGGAYERYF TRBJ2-7 15 TRBV28 NA TRBD1
TGTGCCAGCAGCTCCCCACTAGCGGCGAACACCGGGGAGCTGTTTTTT CASSSPLAANTGELFF TRBJ2-2 16 TRBV7-9 NA TRBD2
TGTGCCAGCAGTCCTGGGACAGCCCAAGAGACCCAGTACTTC CASSPGTAQETQYF TRBJ2-5 14 TRBV27 NA TRBD1
TGTGCCAGCAGTGACAGGGGCCCGAAGGATCCCCTCCACTTT CASSDRGPKDPLHF TRBJ1-6 14 TRBV27 NA TRBD1
TGTGCCAGCAGCACGCGACGGGGGATCTGGAATGCTAACTATGGCTACACCTTC CASSTRRGIWNANYGYTF TRBJ1-2 18 TRBV7-8 once NA